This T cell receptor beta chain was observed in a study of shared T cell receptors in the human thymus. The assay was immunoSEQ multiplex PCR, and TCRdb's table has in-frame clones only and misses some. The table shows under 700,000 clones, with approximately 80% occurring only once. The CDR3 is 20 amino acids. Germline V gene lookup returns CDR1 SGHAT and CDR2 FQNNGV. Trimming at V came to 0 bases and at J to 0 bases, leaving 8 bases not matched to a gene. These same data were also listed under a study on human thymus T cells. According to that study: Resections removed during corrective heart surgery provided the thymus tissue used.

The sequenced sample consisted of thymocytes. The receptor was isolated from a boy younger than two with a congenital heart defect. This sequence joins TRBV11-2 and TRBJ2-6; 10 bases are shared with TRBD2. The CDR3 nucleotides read TGTGCCAGCAGCTTAGATACATCCAGCGGGGGGGTCTCTGGGGCCAACGTCCTGACTTTC. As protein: CASSLDTSSGGVSGANVLTF.